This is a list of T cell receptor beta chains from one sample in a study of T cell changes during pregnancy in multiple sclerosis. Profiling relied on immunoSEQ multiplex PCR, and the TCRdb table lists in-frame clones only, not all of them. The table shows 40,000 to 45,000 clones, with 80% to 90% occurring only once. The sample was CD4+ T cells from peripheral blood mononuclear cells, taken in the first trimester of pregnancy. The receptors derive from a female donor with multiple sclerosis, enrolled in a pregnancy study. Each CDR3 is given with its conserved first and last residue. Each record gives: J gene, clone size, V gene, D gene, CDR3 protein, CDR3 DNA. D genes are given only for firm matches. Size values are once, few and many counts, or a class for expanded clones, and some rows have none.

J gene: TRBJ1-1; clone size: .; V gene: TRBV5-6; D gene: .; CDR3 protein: CASSLLRGTEAFF; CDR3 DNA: TGTGCCAGCAGCTTGCTCCGGGGCACTGAAGCTTTCTTT
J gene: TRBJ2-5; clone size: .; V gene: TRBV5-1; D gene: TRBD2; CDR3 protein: CASSPVKRGNQETQYF; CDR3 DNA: TGCGCCAGCAGCCCCGTGAAGCGGGGTAATCAAGAGACCCAGTACTTC
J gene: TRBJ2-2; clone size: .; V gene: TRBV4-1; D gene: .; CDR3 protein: CASSPFFTVGTGELFF; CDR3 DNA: TGCGCCAGCAGCCCCTTTTTTACGGTCGGGACCGGGGAGCTGTTTTTT
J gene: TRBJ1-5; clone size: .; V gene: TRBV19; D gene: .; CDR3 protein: CASSKGQSYEQPQHF; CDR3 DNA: TGTGCCAGTAGTAAGGGGCAGAGTTACGAGCAGCCCCAGCATTTT
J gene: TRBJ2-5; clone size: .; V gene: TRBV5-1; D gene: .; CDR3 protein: CASSSGPQGREETQYF; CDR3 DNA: TGCGCCAGCAGCTCTGGCCCCCAGGGGCGAGAAGAGACCCAGTACTTC
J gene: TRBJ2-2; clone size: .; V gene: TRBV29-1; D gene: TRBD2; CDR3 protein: CSVRGGSLNTGELFF; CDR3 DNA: TGCAGCGTGAGGGGCGGGAGCCTTAACACCGGGGAGCTGTTTTTT
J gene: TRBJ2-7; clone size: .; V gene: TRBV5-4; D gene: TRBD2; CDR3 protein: CASTRTSGSYEQYF; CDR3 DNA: TGTGCCAGCACCCGGACTAGCGGGTCCTACGAGCAGTACTTC
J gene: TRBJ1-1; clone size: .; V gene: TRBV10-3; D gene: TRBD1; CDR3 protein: CAISRQGSVDTEAFF; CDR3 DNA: TGTGCCATCAGCAGACAGGGGTCGGTGGACACTGAAGCTTTCTTT
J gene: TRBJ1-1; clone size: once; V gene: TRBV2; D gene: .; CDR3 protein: CASRVDSTNTEAFF; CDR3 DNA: TGTGCCAGCAGAGTGGACAGTACGAACACTGAAGCTTTCTTT
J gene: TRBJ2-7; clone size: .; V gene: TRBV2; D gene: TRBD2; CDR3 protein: CASGLVSYEQYF; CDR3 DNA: TGTGCCAGCGGACTAGTTTCCTACGAGCAGTACTTC
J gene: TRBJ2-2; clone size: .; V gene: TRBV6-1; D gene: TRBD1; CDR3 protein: CATEPGQGVVGELFF; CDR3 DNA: TGTGCCACCGAACCGGGACAGGGGGTAGTAGGGGAGCTGTTTTTT
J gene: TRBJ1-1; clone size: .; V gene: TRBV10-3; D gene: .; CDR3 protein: CAIKEGATNTEAFF; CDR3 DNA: TGTGCCATCAAGGAGGGAGCAACGAACACTGAAGCTTTCTTT
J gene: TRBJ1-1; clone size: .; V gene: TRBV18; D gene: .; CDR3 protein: CASSLTGGGSYSEAFF; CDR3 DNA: TGTGCCAGCTCACTAACGGGAGGAGGGAGTTACTCTGAAGCTTTCTTT
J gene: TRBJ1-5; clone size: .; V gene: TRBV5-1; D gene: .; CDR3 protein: CASRQGFGQPQHF; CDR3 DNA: TGCGCCAGCAGGCAGGGGTTTGGTCAGCCCCAGCATTTT
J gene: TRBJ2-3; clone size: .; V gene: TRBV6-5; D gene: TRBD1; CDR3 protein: CASRGQGTDTQYF; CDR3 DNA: TGTGCCAGCAGAGGACAGGGCACAGATACGCAGTATTTT
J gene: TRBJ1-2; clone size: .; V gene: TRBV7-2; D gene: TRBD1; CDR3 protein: CASSLGTGGFNGYTF; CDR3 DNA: TGTGCCAGCAGCTTAGGCACAGGGGGCTTCAATGGCTACACCTTC
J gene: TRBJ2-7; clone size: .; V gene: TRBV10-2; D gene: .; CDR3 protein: CASSESSGAYEQYF; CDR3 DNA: TGCGCCAGCAGTGAGTCTAGCGGAGCCTACGAGCAGTACTTC
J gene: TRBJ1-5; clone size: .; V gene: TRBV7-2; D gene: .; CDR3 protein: CASSLVQGNQPQHF; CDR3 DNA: TGTGCCAGCAGCTTGGTACAGGGTAATCAGCCCCAGCATTTT
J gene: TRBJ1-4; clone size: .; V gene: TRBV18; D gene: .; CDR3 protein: CASSPVADNEKLFF; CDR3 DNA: TGTGCCAGCTCACCAGTAGCCGATAATGAAAAACTGTTTTTT
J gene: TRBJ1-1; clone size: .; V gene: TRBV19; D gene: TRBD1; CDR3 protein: CASSMTPGTGEAFF; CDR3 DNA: TGTGCCAGTAGTATGACTCCCGGGACAGGGGAAGCTTTCTTT
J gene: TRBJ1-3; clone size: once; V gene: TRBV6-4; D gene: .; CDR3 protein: CASSDNYITGNTIYF; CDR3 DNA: TGTGCCAGCAGTGATAATTACATAACAGGAAACACCATATATTTT
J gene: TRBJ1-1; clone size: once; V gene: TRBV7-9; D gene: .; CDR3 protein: CASSLGTVRLNTEAFF; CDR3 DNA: TGTGCCAGCAGCTTAGGGACAGTCCGACTGAACACTGAAGCTTTCTTT
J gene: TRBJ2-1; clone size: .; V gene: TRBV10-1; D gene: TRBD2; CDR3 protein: CASSGTSVYEQFF; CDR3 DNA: TGCGCCAGCAGTGGGACTAGCGTCTATGAGCAGTTCTTC
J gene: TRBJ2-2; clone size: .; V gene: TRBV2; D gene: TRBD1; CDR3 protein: CASRGGTGGSGELFF; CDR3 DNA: TGTGCCAGCAGAGGGGGGACAGGCGGTTCCGGGGAGCTGTTTTTT
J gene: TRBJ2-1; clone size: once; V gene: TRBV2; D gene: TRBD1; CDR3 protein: CASSGDRAYNEQFF; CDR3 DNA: TGTGCCAGCAGTGGGGACAGGGCCTACAATGAGCAGTTCTTC
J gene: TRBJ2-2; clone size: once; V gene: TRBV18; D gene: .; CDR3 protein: CASSPSNTGELFF; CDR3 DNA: TGTGCCAGCTCACCCTCGAACACCGGGGAGCTGTTTTTT
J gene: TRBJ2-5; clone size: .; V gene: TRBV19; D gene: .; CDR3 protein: CASSPGVQETQYF; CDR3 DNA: TGTGCCAGTAGTCCGGGGGTCCAAGAGACCCAGTACTTC
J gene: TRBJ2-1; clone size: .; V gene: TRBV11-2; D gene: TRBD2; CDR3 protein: CASSPLAGGPGNEQFF; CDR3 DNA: TGTGCCAGCAGCCCCCTAGCGGGAGGGCCGGGCAATGAGCAGTTCTTC
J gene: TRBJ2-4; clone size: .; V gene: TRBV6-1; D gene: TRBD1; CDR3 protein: CASRKGQEKNIQYF; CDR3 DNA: TGTGCCAGCCGCAAGGGACAGGAAAAAAACATTCAGTACTTC
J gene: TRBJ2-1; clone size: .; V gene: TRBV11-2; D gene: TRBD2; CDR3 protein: CASSRGTSAYNEQFF; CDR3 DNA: TGTGCCAGCAGCCGGGGGACTAGCGCGTACAATGAGCAGTTCTTC
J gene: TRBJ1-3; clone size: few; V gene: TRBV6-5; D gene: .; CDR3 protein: CASSSTGSRNTIYF; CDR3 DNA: TGTGCCAGCAGCTCGACAGGTAGCCGAAACACCATATATTTT
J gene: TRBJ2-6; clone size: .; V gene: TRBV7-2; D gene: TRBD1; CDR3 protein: CASSPGQVAGSGANVLTF; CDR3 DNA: TGTGCCAGCAGCCCCGGACAGGTGGCGGGCTCTGGGGCCAACGTCCTGACTTTC
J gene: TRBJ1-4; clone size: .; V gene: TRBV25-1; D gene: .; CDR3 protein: CASRDRQSDEKLFF; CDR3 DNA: TGTGCCAGCAGGGATCGACAAAGTGATGAAAAACTGTTTTTT
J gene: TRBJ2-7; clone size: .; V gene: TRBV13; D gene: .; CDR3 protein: CASSLGTDGGYEQYF; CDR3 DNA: TGTGCCAGCAGCCTAGGGACGGACGGAGGCTACGAGCAGTACTTC
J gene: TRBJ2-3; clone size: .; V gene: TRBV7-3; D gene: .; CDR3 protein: CASSFREGDTQYF; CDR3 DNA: TGTGCCAGCAGCTTCAGGGAAGGGGATACGCAGTATTTT
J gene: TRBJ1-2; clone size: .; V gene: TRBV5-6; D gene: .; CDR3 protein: CASRSGAKGGYTF; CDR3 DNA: TGTGCCAGCAGGTCAGGGGCGAAGGGTGGCTACACCTTC